This TCR beta chain was observed in a study of control samples from healthy donors and cancer patients. Germline V gene sequence: CDR1 KGHSH, CDR2 LQKENI. CDR3 length equals 13 residues. Trimming left V 2 bases short and J 5 bases short, with 9 bases between. Clones were read by immunoSEQ multiplex PCR, and TCRdb kept only the in-frame ones, dropping some. The table has about 100,000 clones, over 75% seen once; the top ten hold under 20%. The sample taken for sequencing was blood. The J gene is TRBJ1-1, the V gene TRBV18; D ambiguous. This TCR was sampled from a woman between 50 and 59 years old in good health. The CDR3 region has the DNA TGTGCCAGCTCACCATCTTTGGGGACTGAAGCTTTCTTT. This gives the protein CASSPSLGTEAFF.